The present T cell receptor (beta chain) was sequenced within a study of blood T cells in healthy people across ages. This clonotype appeared once. Its antigen is as yet unknown. General observations from the study: The recorded TCR beta diversity per million T cells decreased in a roughly linear manner with age.

V shed 0 bases and J 0 bases; nucleotides not matched to a gene: 4. CDR3 length: 16 amino acids. Germline CDR1 is MNHNY and CDR2 is SVGAGI (reference sequence). PCR was performed a second time for about 7 to 11 cycles using a sample-barcoded 5' primer and a J-beta primer mix. Each CDR3 protein gets one entry after TCRdb re-called the 5' RACE reads with MiXCR. The table shows approximately 800,000 distinct CDR3 sequences, with under 80% occurring only once. The clonotype comes from a man younger than 40 in good health. Sequencing used blood. V usage is TRBV6-6 and J usage is TRBJ2-7, with 8 bases that match TRBD2. The chain's CDR3 is CASSYSLGLASYEQYF. CDR3 nucleotide sequence: TGTGCCAGCAGTTACTCGCTAGGACTAGCCTCCTACGAGCAGTACTTC.